The entry below describes one T cell receptor (beta chain). This sample was taken from a study of blood T cells in healthy people across ages. CDR1 and CDR2 from the germline V gene are MNHEY and SVGAGI. The CDR3 is 12 residues long. V dropped 9 bases and J dropped 6 bases, with 14 bases sitting between them. Healthy Caucasian individuals from Russia aged about 6 to 100 served as donors. PBMCs were isolated at a quantity of at least 7 million per sample. The use of a sample-barcoded 5' primer and a J-beta primer mix characterized a second PCR of roughly 6 to 11 cycles. TCRdb re-derived calls from the 5' RACE reads in MiXCR, one entry per CDR3 protein. Seen here are roughly 800,000 distinct CDR3 sequences, over 45% observed once, and the top ten hold 20% to 25%.

This TCR was sampled from a man aged 25-45 years in good health. The sequenced sample consisted of blood. The chain couples TRBV6-5 to TRBJ1-2; D remains ambiguous. The CDR3 bases are TGTGCCAGTAAGGCCGTTGGTAATGGCTACACCTTC. Protein: CASKAVGNGYTF.